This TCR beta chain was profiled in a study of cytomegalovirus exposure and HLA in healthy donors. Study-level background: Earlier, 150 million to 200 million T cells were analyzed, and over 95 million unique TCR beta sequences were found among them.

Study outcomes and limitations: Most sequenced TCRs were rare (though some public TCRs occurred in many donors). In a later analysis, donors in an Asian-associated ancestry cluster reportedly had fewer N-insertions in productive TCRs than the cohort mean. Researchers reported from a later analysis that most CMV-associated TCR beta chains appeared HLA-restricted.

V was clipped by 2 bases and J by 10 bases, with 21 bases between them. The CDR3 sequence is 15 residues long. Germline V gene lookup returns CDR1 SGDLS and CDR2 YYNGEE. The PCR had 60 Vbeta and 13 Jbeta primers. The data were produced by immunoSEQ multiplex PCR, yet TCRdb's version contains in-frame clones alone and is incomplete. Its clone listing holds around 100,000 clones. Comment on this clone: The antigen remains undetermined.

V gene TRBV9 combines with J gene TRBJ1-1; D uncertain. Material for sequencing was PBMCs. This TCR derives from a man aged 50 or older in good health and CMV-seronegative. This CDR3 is CASSVSGGLEPGAFF. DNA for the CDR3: TGTGCCAGCAGCGTCAGCGGCGGGCTAGAACCCGGAGCTTTCTTT.